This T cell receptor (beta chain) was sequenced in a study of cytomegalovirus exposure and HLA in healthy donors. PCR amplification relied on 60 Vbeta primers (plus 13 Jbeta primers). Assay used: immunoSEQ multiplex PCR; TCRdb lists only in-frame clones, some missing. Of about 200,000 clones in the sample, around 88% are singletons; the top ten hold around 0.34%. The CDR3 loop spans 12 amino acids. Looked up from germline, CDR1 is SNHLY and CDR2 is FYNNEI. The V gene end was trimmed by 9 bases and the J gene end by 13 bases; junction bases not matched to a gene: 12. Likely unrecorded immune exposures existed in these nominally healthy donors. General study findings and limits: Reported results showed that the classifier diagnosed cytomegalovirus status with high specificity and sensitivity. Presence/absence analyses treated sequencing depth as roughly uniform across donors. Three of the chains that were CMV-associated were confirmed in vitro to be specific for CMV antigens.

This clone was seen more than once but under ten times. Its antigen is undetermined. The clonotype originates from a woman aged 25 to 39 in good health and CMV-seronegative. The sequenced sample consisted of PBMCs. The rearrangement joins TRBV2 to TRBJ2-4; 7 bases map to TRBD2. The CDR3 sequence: CASRPGEGVQYF. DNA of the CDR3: TGTGCCAGTAGGCCGGGGGAGGGAGTCCAGTACTTC.